These 17 T cell receptor beta chains came from one sample sequenced in a study of T cells in localized non-small cell lung cancer. Here immunoSEQ multiplex PCR was the method, and the copy in TCRdb shows in-frame clones only, minus some. The profile shows 48,000 or so clones, 77% of them singletons. The specimen comprised peripheral blood, sampled before any cancer treatment. The source of these receptors is a man aged 40-75 years with stage I squamous cell lung carcinoma.

This chain connects TRBV6-1 to TRBJ2-4; 9 bases map to TRBD1. In germline, CDR1 is MNHNS, CDR2 SASEGT. Trimming at V came to 6 bases and at J to 6 bases, leaving 9 bases not matched to a gene. This CDR3 comprises 15 residues. This chain's CDR3 is CASRRTGDVGNIQYF. In DNA, the CDR3 is TGTGCCAGCAGAAGGACAGGGGATGTAGGAAACATTCAGTACTTC.

This clone has a single count. J is TRBJ2-5 and V is TRBV5-1; maybe TRBD1 (6 bases). This CDR3 spans 13 amino acids. Trimming removed 4 bases from V and 4 bases from J, with 11 bases in between. Germline V CDR1 and CDR2: SGHRS, YFSETQ. The CDR3 DNA follows: TGCGCCAGCAGCCTTCAGGGGATAGAGACCCAGTACTTC. Translation: CASSLQGIETQYF.

The CDR3 DNA is TGTGCCAGCAGCTTAGGAGGACCAGGGAATGAGCAGTTCTTC. It is translated as CASSLGGPGNEQFF. The chain is built from TRBV7-7 and TRBJ2-1, with D tentatively TRBD1 (5 bases). In germline, CDR1 is SSHAT, CDR2 FNYEAQ (reference sequence). CDR3 length equals 14 residues. Trimming left V 1 base short and J 7 bases short, with 11 bases between.

The CDR3 is CASSLAQIGSPLHF. The CDR3 DNA is TGCGCCAGCAGCTTGGCACAAATAGGGTCACCCCTCCACTTT. The J gene is TRBJ1-6, the V gene TRBV5-1; no reliable D call. Deletions cut 0 bases from V and 10 bases from J, with 11 bases between. Germline CDR1 and CDR2: SGHRS and YFSETQ. The CDR3 length is 14 residues.

The chain uses TRBV7-8 and TRBJ2-7, with 8 bases identical to TRBD1. CDR3 length: 15 residues. The V and J ends lost 3 bases and 4 bases, in that order; junction bases with no gene match: 8. The germline V gene encodes CDR1 SGHVS and CDR2 FQNEAQ. The CDR3 region is CASSFLGTGSYEQYF. In DNA form, the CDR3 reads TGTGCCAGCAGCTTCCTGGGGACAGGCTCTTACGAGCAGTACTTC. The whole variable domain, remainder taken from reference TRBV7-8 and TRBJ2-7, is GAGVSQSPRYKVAKRGQDVALRCDPISGHVSLFWYQQALGQGPEFLTYFQNEAQLDKSGLPSDRFFAERPEGSVSTLKIQRTQQEDSAVYLCASSFLGTGSYEQYFGPGTRLTVT.

The chain combines TRBV6-5 with TRBJ1-2; 8 nucleotides line up with TRBD1. Germline CDR1 is MNHEY and CDR2 is SVGAGI. The CDR3 extends over 15 amino acids. V lost 0 bases to trimming and J lost 8 bases; unmatched junction nucleotides: 8. The CDR3 sequence is CASSYSGTGGRGYTF. The CDR3 DNA reads as TGTGCCAGCAGTTACTCCGGGACAGGAGGCAGAGGCTACACCTTC.

The J gene is TRBJ2-6, the V gene TRBV5-1, with D possibly matching TRBD2 (7 bases). Trimming took off 6 bases at V and 2 bases at J, with 15 bases between the two ends. This CDR3 is 16 amino acids long. Germline lookup yields CDR1 SGHRS and CDR2 YFSETQ. The CDR3: CASTQVGGPGANVLTF. The DNA for the CDR3 is TGCGCCAGCACCCAGGTCGGGGGGCCTGGGGCCAACGTCCTGACTTTC.

The V call is TRBV30, the J call TRBJ2-2, with 10 bases aligning to TRBD2. Germline trimming cut 0 bases from V and 6 bases from J; bases unmatched to any gene: 4. Looked up from germline, CDR1 is GTSNPN and CDR2 is SVGIG (reference sequence). The CDR3 covers 15 residues. The CDR3 here is CAWSVIAGGAGELFF. CDR3 DNA: TGTGCCTGGAGTGTAATAGCGGGGGGAGCCGGGGAGCTGTTTTTT.

The table lists this clone with a count of one. Written as DNA, the CDR3 is TGCGCCAGCAGCTTGGCATTTATTCGTCATTCTGGGGCCAACGTCCTGACTTTC. Translation: CASSLAFIRHSGANVLTF. This chain links TRBV5-1 with TRBJ2-6; the D is unclear. Germline-derived CDR1 and CDR2 are SGHRS and YFSETQ. The CDR3 has 18 residues. The V and J ends lost 0 bases and 1 base respectively, with 14 bases between them. Drawing the rest from reference TRBV5-1 and TRBJ2-6, the complete variable domain is KAGVTQTPRYLIKTRGQQVTLSCSPISGHRSVSWYQQTPGQGLQFLFEYFSETQRNKGNFPGRFSGRQFSNSRSEMNVSTLELGDSALYLCASSLAFIRHSGANVLTFGAGSRLTVL.

The genes are TRBV11-2 and TRBJ2-7; 8 nucleotides agree with TRBD2. V trimming: 4 bases; J trimming: 3 bases; junction bases outside the gene matches: 8. The germline gives CDR1 SGHAT, CDR2 FQNNGV. CDR3 size: 15 residues. CDR3 in DNA: TGTGCCAGCAGCTCATACCCCAGCGGGGGCTACGAGCAGTACTTC. Protein: CASSSYPSGGYEQYF. The full variable domain, rest sourced from reference TRBV11-2 and TRBJ2-7, is EAGVAQSPRYKIIEKRQSVAFWCNPISGHATLYWYQQILGQGPKLLIQFQNNGVVDDSQLPKDRFSAERLKGVDSTLKIQPAKLEDSAVYLCASSSYPSGGYEQYFGPGTRLTVT.

The rearrangement joins TRBV4-1 to TRBJ1-2, with D possibly TRBD1 on 6 matching bases. Germline lookup yields CDR1 MGHRA and CDR2 YSYEKL. The V end was cut by 1 base, the J end by 5 bases, with 14 bases between. The CDR3 extends over 15 amino acids. The CDR3: CASSQGQGGSYGYTF. The CDR3 nucleotides read TGCGCCAGCAGCCAAGGCCAAGGGGGGTCATATGGCTACACCTTC.

This rearrangement joins TRBV9 to TRBJ1-6, with TRBD1 matching 7 bases. The CDR3 runs to 14 residues. The V and J ends lost 4 bases and 7 bases, in that order; junction bases with no gene match: 5. Germline CDR1 reads SGDLS; CDR2 reads YYNGEE. In DNA form, the CDR3 reads TGTGCCAGCAGCTGGGGGACAGAGAATTCACCCCTCCACTTT. It encodes CASSWGTENSPLHF. The variable domain in full, completed from reference TRBV9 and TRBJ1-6, reads DSGVTQTPKHLITATGQRVTLRCSPRSGDLSVYWYQQSLDQGLQFLIQYYNGEERAKGNILERFSAQQFPDLHSELNLSSLELGDSALYFCASSWGTENSPLHFGNGTRLTVT.

This chain links TRBV5-8 with TRBJ2-5; 9 positions agree with TRBD1. CDR3 size: 15 residues. The V gene's germline CDR1 is SGHTS and CDR2 YDEGEE. Trimming removed 4 bases from V and 5 bases from J; junction bases left unmatched: 9. CDR3 DNA sequence: TGTGCCAGCAGCCGGACAGGGGTCTCTGCGGAGACCCAGTACTTC. Protein sequence: CASSRTGVSAETQYF.

This rearrangement joins TRBV28 to TRBJ1-2; 7 bases match TRBD1. The germline V gene encodes CDR1 MDHEN and CDR2 SYDVKM. The CDR3 sequence is 16 residues long. V was pared by 7 bases and J by 5 bases, with 16 bases of the junction left unmatched. The CDR3: CASNSRLQGGGYGYTF. CDR3 in DNA: TGTGCCAGCAATTCTCGCCTCCAGGGGGGCGGGTATGGCTACACCTTC.

Worth noting for this clone: The germline gene is not matched at one end of the junction; a read error may be the cause. This sequence joins TRBV6-5 and TRBJ2-3, with 9 bases lining up with TRBD2. This CDR3 is built from 15 residues. Looked up from germline, CDR1 is MNHEY and CDR2 is SVGAGI. CDR3 DNA sequence: TGTGCCAGCAGTTACGCTAGCGGGGATACAGCTACGCAGTATTTT. Amino acids: CASSYASGDTATQYF.

The V and J genes are TRBV5-1 and TRBJ1-1; no definite D call. Trimming took off 0 bases at V and 0 bases at J, with 6 bases between the two ends. The CDR3 has 14 amino acids. Germline values: CDR1 SGHRS, CDR2 YFSETQ. As DNA, the CDR3 is TGCGCCAGCAGCTTGGTGGTCATGAACACTGAAGCTTTCTTT. It translates to CASSLVVMNTEAFF.

This chain uses TRBV30 with TRBJ2-3, with 9 bases that match TRBD1. Germline values: CDR1 GTSNPN, CDR2 SVGIG (reference sequence). CDR3 length: 15 residues. V was clipped by 3 bases and J by 5 bases; unmatched bases: 9. Here the CDR3 reads CAWRDTGGSGDTQYF. CDR3 nucleotide sequence: TGTGCCTGGAGGGATACAGGGGGCTCGGGAGATACGCAGTATTTT.